A few counts support the clone carrying this TCR beta chain. Looked up from germline, CDR1 is SGHTA and CDR2 is FQGTGA. The CDR3 consists of 15 residues. V was shortened by 2 bases and J by 3 bases, with 14 bases between the two germline ends. The data were produced by immunoSEQ multiplex PCR, yet TCRdb's version contains in-frame clones alone and is incomplete. The sample has about 110,000 clones, approximately 96% seen once. The data are from a study of cytomegalovirus exposure and HLA in healthy donors. The sequencing input was PBMCs. The V and J genes are TRBV7-3 and TRBJ2-7; D is perhaps TRBD1 (7 bases). The TCR comes from a woman in her late teens or twenties in good health and CMV-seronegative. The CDR3 reads CASSLDAGQSYEQYF. DNA for the CDR3: TGTGCCAGCAGCTTAGATGCGGGACAGAGCTACGAGCAGTACTTC.